This T cell receptor beta chain was captured in a study of blood T cell repertoires in COVID-19. Assay: immunoSEQ multiplex PCR; the TCRdb copy retains only in-frame clones and omits some. The sample carries fewer than 250,000 clones, roughly 90% recorded once. Germline lookup yields CDR1 MGHRA and CDR2 YSYEKL. V lost 0 bases and J lost 7, with 10 bases in between. The CDR3 covers 15 residues. The chain joins TRBV4-1 to TRBJ1-6; perhaps TRBD1 as D (5 bases). Sequences were obtained from peripheral blood. The clonotype comes from a man in his sixties who had recovered from COVID-19. CDR3 nucleotides: TGCGCCAGCAGCCAAGAAAGGGCAGGGAATTCACCCCTCCACTTT. The encoded protein is CASSQERAGNSPLHF.